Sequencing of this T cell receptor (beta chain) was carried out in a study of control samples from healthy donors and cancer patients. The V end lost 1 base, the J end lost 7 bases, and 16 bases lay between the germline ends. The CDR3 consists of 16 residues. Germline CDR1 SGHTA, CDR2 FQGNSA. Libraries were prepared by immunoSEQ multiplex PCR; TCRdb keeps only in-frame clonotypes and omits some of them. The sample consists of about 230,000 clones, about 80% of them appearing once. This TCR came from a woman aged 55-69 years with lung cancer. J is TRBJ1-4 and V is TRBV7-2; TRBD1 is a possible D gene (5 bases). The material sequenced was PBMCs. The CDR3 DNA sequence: TGTGCCAGCAGCTTAGTGGGGGGGTTCTTAGGTGAAAAACTGTTTTTT. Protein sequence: CASSLVGGFLGEKLFF. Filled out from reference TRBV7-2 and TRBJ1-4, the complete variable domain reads GAGVSQSPSNKVTEKGKDVELRCDPISGHTALYWYRQSLGQGLEFLIYFQGNSAPDKSGLPSDRFSAERTGGSVSTLTIQRTQQEDSAVYLCASSLVGGFLGEKLFFGSGTQLSVL.